The 6 T cell receptor beta chains reported below all come from one sample, sequenced in a study of PD-1 blockade in classical Hodgkin lymphoma. The patients all showed relapse after autologous stem cell transplantation, while their brentuximab vedotin exposure varied. The table came from immunoSEQ multiplex PCR; TCRdb's copy has only in-frame clones and leaves some out. The sample holds about 40,000 clones, about 87% seen once. The source material was peripheral blood mononuclear cells (PBMCs), sampled at baseline. These receptors all stem from a human donor with classical Hodgkin lymphoma.

The chain carries TRBV2 and TRBJ2-7; 12 bases are shared with TRBD1. The CDR3 extends over 14 amino acids. The germline CDR1 and CDR2 sequences are SNHLY and FYNNEI. The V and J ends lost 8 bases and 5 bases, in that order; junction bases with no gene match: 7. The CDR3 here is CASSRGDRGHEQYF. The CDR3 DNA reads TGTGCCAGCTCCAGGGGGGACAGGGGGCACGAGCAGTACTTC. The variable domain in full, with the rest retrieved from reference TRBV2 and TRBJ2-7, is EPEVTQTPSHQVTQMGQEVILRCVPISNHLYFYWYRQILGQKVEFLVSFYNNEISEKSEIFDDQFSVERPDGSNFTLKIRSTKLEDSAMYFCASSRGDRGHEQYFGPGTRLTVT.

V usage is TRBV2 and J usage is TRBJ2-5, with D possibly matching TRBD1 (5 bases). This CDR3 has 14 amino acids. Germline values: CDR1 SNHLY, CDR2 FYNNEI. V lost 3 bases and J 4 bases, leaving 12 bases between the germline ends. The chain's CDR3 is CASSEYRTLETQYF. DNA of the CDR3: TGTGCCAGCAGTGAGTACAGGACGTTAGAGACCCAGTACTTC.

The rearrangement uses TRBV6-5 and TRBJ2-3; TRBD1 is a possible D gene (5 bases). This CDR3 is built from 14 residues. Germline assignment: CDR1 MNHEY and CDR2 SVGAGI. Deletions cut 6 bases from V and 2 bases from J, with 12 bases between. CDR3 DNA: TGTGCCAGCAGGTTAGACAGAAACACAGATACGCAGTATTTT. Translated, it gives CASRLDRNTDTQYF.

This sequence joins TRBV11-2 and TRBJ1-4, with D tentatively TRBD1 (5 bases). The CDR3 is made up of 14 amino acids. Trimming cost V 6 bases and J 3 bases, with 11 bases left between them. Germline assignment: CDR1 SGHAT and CDR2 FQNNGV. CDR3 nucleotides: TGTGCCAGCAGTTATATGGGGCCTAATGAAAAACTGTTTTTT. Amino acids: CASSYMGPNEKLFF.

Written as DNA, the CDR3 is TGTGCCACCTGGGGGGACAGGGTTGGGGAGCAGTACTTC. Amino acid sequence: CATWGDRVGEQYF. V and J are TRBV7-9 and TRBJ2-7, with TRBD1 identical over 9 bases. After removal of 10 bases from V and 7 bases from J, the junction contained 11 bases not matched to a gene. CDR1 SEHNR and CDR2 FQNEAQ come from the germline V gene (reference sequence). The CDR3 runs to 13 residues.

The V call is TRBV5-4, the J call TRBJ2-1; D not resolved. Germline CDR1 reads SGHNT; CDR2 reads YYREEE (reference sequence). V dropped 0 bases and J dropped 2 bases, with 9 bases sitting between them. This CDR3 is built from 15 residues. The CDR3 DNA reads TGTGCCAGCAGCTTGGAACGGAAAACCTACAATGAGCAGTTCTTC. Encoded protein: CASSLERKTYNEQFF.